This T cell receptor (beta chain) was identified in a study of blood T cell repertoires in COVID-19. About the research overall: Some COVID-19 samples were acute and others convalescent; all came from the United States, Italy and Spain. Sources were T cells, B-cell-depleted T cells, or PBMCs; the material itself was cDNA or gDNA.

Some clones are missing from TCRdb's copy, which holds only in-frame ones; the method was immunoSEQ multiplex PCR. The sample lists more than 10,000 clones; about 93% were seen once. The TCR originated in a woman aged 70-85 years with active COVID-19. The sequenced sample consisted of peripheral blood.

CDR3 sequence reads: CASSGQGAGADTQYF. The CDR3 nucleotides read TGTGCCAGCAGCGGACAGGGGGCGGGTGCAGATACGCAGTATTTT. This sequence joins TRBV5-4 and TRBJ2-3, with TRBD1 matching 11 bases. V lost 4 bases and J lost 4; bases outside the gene matches: 5. The CDR3 extends over 15 amino acids. In germline, CDR1 is SGHNT, CDR2 YYREEE (reference sequence).